What follows are 17 T cell receptor beta chains derived from one specimen sequenced in a study of blood T cell repertoires in COVID-19. The table came from immunoSEQ multiplex PCR; TCRdb's copy has only in-frame clones and leaves some out. The sample lists 150,000 or so clones, roughly four fifths occurring once. Sequencing was carried out using peripheral blood. The receptor set was obtained from a woman of 80 years or more with acute or convalescent COVID-19.

This chain uses TRBV9 with TRBJ2-1; maybe TRBD1 (6 bases). Per germline, CDR1 SGDLS and CDR2 YYNGEE. Trimming shortened V by 3 bases and J by 0 bases, and 10 bases separated the two germline ends. This CDR3 spans 15 amino acids. In DNA form, the CDR3 reads TGTGCCAGCAGCGGAGACAGGAGCTCCTACAATGAGCAGTTCTTC. Protein sequence: CASSGDRSSYNEQFF.

Comments on this clone: This sample also contains other DNA sequences that code for the same CDR3. The rearrangement joins TRBV7-6 to TRBJ2-2; 7 bases agree with TRBD2. The CDR3 totals 15 residues. Germline V gives CDR1 SGHVS, CDR2 FNYEAQ. The ends lost 6 bases at V and 3 bases at J; junction bases unmatched: 7. CDR3 sequence reads: CASRVGGTHTGELFF. CDR3 bases: TGTGCCAGCAGGGTGGGAGGGACGCACACCGGGGAGCTGTTTTTT.

The J gene is TRBJ2-3, the V gene TRBV19, with 13 positions matching TRBD2. V lost 11 bases and J lost 0; bases outside the gene matches: 11. The CDR3 covers 17 residues. The germline CDR1 and CDR2 sequences are LNHDA and SQIVND (reference sequence). The CDR3 region is CASRTSGGYTSTDTQYF. The CDR3 nucleotides read TGTGCCTCTAGGACTAGCGGGGGTTACACTAGCACAGATACGCAGTATTTT.

The chain employs TRBV11-2 and TRBJ2-7, with 13 bases lining up with TRBD2. CDR1 and CDR2 from the germline V gene are SGHAT and FQNNGV. V gave up 5 bases and J gave up 11 bases; unmatched junction bases: 9. This CDR3 region has 14 residues. Here the CDR3 reads CASSHLGTSGEEYF. The DNA for the CDR3 is TGTGCCAGCAGCCACCTCGGGACTAGCGGGGAAGAGTACTTC.

The table lists this clone with a count of one. The chain is built from TRBV2 and TRBJ2-2, with D unclear. Trimming cost V 4 bases and J 1 base, with 4 bases left between them. Germline V gives CDR1 SNHLY, CDR2 FYNNEI. The CDR3 is made up of 13 amino acids. This chain's CDR3 is CASSVQNTGELFF. The CDR3 bases are TGTGCCAGCAGTGTTCAGAACACCGGGGAGCTGTTTTTT.

This clone was seen just once. The chain combines TRBV10-1 with TRBJ1-6; the match to TRBD1 covers 9 bases. J was trimmed by 3 bases and V by 4 bases; bases with no gene match: 7. The CDR3 runs 17 residues. Germline V gene lookup returns CDR1 WNHNN and CDR2 SYGVQD (reference sequence). This chain's CDR3 is CASSGGTGGGYNSPLHF. DNA of the CDR3: TGCGCCAGCAGTGGGGGTACAGGGGGCGGCTATAATTCACCCCTCCACTTT.

This sequence joins TRBV5-3 and TRBJ1-4; D is undetermined. TRBV5-3 is an ORF, with its function uncertain. The CDR3 runs to 14 residues. V was pared by 2 bases and J by 5 bases, with 10 bases between. The CDR3 region is CARSFAGENEKLFF. Here the CDR3 DNA reads TGTGCCAGAAGCTTCGCCGGGGAGAATGAAAAACTGTTTTTT.

The chain is built from TRBV5-4 and TRBJ2-1; tentative D call: TRBD1 (5 bases). This CDR3 contains 14 residues. Germline values: CDR1 SGHNT, CDR2 YYREEE (reference sequence). V was clipped by 0 bases and J by 9 bases, with 13 bases between them. CDR3 sequence reads: CASSLDRWLGEQFF. In DNA, the CDR3 is TGTGCCAGCAGCTTGGACAGGTGGCTAGGTGAGCAGTTCTTC.

The chain links TRBV7-2 to TRBJ1-3; D unclear. The germline V and J ends were trimmed by 2 bases and 0 bases, with 14 bases remaining between them. This CDR3 is 17 amino acids long. Per germline, CDR1 SGHTA and CDR2 FQGNSA. The CDR3 DNA is TGTGCCAGCAGCTTAAGAAGTACGACATACTCTGGAAACACCATATATTTT. Amino acid sequence: CASSLRSTTYSGNTIYF.

The chain is built from TRBV7-9 and TRBJ2-1, with D uncertain. V lost 5 bases to trimming and J lost 0 bases, with 8 bases between them. The CDR3 consists of 14 residues. CDR1 SEHNR and CDR2 FQNEAQ come from the germline V gene (reference sequence). Written as DNA, the CDR3 is TGTGCCAGCAGCCTACTAACCTCCTACAATGAGCAGTTCTTC. Protein product: CASSLLTSYNEQFF.

V gene TRBV27 combines with J gene TRBJ1-2; a weak D match, TRBD1 (5 bases). The germline CDR1 and CDR2 sequences are MNHEY and SMNVEV (reference sequence). The CDR3 is 13 amino acids. Trimming stripped 4 bases from V and 2 bases from J, with 8 bases between. CDR3 sequence: CASSWEGNYGYTF. CDR3 nucleotide sequence: TGTGCCAGCAGTTGGGAGGGGAACTATGGCTACACCTTC.

V and J are TRBV10-3 and TRBJ2-7; 7 nucleotides align to TRBD2. The CDR3 sequence is 15 residues long. Germline CDR1 reads ENHRY; CDR2 reads SYGVKD. Trimming at V came to 3 bases and at J to 5 bases, leaving 10 bases not matched to a gene. CDR3 DNA sequence: TGTGCCATCAGTGATGTTTCGGCTAGCGGCGACGAGCAGTACTTC. This translates into CAISDVSASGDEQYF.

The chain is built from TRBV6-2 or TRBV6-3 and TRBJ2-1; 8 nucleotides line up with TRBD2. Unmatched junction bases numbered 5, after V lost 0 bases and J lost 7 bases. The CDR3 covers 15 residues. In germline, CDR1 is MNHEY, CDR2 SVGEGT. CDR3: CASSYSGGARNEQFF. For the CDR3, the DNA is TGTGCCAGCAGTTACTCCGGGGGGGCGAGGAATGAGCAGTTCTTC.

J is TRBJ2-3 and V is TRBV19; 7 positions agree with TRBD2. Germline loops: CDR1 LNHDA, CDR2 SQIVND (reference sequence). The CDR3 has 15 amino acids. Germline trimming cut 5 bases from V and 1 base from J; bases unmatched to any gene: 6. The CDR3 DNA follows: TGTGCCAGTAGTGCCAAGCGGGGACGCACAGATACGCAGTATTTT. Its protein is CASSAKRGRTDTQYF.

Only one count was recorded for this clone. The chain has TRBV24-1 and TRBJ2-5, with 8 bases identical to TRBD1. The CDR3 runs to 15 residues. J gave up 1 base and V 4 bases, and 4 bases lay outside the gene matches. CDR1 KGHDR and CDR2 SFDVKD come from the germline V gene. The CDR3 protein is CATSDPGQGQETQYF. CDR3 DNA sequence: TGTGCCACCAGTGACCCAGGACAGGGCCAAGAGACCCAGTACTTC.

The genes are TRBV6-5 and TRBJ2-2; TRBD1 matches 10 bases. Germline CDR1 reads MNHEY; CDR2 reads SVGAGI. V lost 6 bases and J lost 7; bases outside the gene matches: 5. CDR3 length: 14 residues. The chain's CDR3 is CASRRDRGSGELFF. The CDR3 nucleotides read TGTGCCAGCAGAAGGGACAGGGGTAGCGGGGAGCTGTTTTTT.

To note about this clone: A read error may account for a junction end that differs from germline. The J gene is TRBJ2-7, the V gene TRBV27; D might be TRBD1 (5 bases). CDR1 and CDR2 (germline): MNHEY, SMNVEV (reference sequence). The CDR3 sequence is 15 residues long. The CDR3 coding sequence is TGTGCCAGCAGCCGGAAAGCACAGGTTGGGTACGTGCAGTACTTC. This codes for CASSRKAQVGYVQYF.